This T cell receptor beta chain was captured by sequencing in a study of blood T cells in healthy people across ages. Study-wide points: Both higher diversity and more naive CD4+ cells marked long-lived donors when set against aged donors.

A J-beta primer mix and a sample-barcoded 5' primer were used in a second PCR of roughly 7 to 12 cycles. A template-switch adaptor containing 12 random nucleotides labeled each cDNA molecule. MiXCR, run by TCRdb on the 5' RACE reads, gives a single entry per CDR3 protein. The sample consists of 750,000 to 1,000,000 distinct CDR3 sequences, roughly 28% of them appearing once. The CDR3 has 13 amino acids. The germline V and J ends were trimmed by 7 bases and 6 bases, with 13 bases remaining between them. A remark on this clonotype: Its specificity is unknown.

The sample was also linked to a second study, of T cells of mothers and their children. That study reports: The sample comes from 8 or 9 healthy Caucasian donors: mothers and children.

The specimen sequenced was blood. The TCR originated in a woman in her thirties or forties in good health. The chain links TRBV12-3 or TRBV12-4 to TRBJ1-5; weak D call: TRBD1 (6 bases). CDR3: CASKEGGAQPQHF. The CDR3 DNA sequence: TGTGCCAGCAAAGAGGGGGGGGCTCAGCCCCAGCATTTT.